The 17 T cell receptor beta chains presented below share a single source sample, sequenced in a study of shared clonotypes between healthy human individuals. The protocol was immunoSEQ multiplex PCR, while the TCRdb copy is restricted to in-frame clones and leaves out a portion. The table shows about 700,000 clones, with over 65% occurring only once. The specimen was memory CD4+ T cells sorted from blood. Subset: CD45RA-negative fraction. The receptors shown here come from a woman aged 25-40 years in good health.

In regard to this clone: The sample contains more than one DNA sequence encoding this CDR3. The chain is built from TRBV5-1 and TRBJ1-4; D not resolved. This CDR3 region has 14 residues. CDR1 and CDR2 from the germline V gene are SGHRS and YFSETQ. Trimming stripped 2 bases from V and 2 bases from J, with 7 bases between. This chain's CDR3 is CASSFRPTNEKLFF. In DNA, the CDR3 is TGCGCCAGCAGCTTCCGTCCCACTAATGAAAAACTGTTTTTT.

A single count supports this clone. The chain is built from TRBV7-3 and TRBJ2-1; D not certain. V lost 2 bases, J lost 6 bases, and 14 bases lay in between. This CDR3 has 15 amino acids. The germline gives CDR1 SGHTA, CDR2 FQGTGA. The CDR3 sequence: CASSLAIVATNEQFF. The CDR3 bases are TGTGCCAGCAGCTTAGCAATCGTCGCAACCAATGAGCAGTTCTTC.

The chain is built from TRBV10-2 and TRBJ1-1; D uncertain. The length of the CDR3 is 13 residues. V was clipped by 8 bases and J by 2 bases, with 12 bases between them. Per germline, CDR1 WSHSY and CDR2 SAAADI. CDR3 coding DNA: TGCGCCAGCGCTCGAGACACTAACACTGAAGCTTTCTTT. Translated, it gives CASARDTNTEAFF.

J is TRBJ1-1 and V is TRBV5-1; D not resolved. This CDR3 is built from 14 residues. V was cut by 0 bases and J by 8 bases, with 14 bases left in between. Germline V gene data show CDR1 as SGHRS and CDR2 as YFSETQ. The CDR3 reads CASSLAVNTGEAFF. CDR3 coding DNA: TGCGCCAGCAGCTTGGCGGTTAACACTGGCGAAGCTTTCTTT.

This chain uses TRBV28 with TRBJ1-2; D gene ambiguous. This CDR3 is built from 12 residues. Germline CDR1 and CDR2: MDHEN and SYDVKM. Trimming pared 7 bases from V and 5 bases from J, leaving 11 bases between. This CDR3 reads CASTSTDYGYTF. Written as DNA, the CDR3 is TGTGCCAGCACTTCGACGGATTATGGCTACACCTTC.

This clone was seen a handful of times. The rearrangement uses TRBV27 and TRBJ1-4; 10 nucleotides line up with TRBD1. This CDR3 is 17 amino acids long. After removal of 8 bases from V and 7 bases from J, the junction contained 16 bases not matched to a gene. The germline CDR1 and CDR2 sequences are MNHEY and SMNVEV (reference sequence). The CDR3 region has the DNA TGTGCCAGCGGGAGGATATTTCGCGGGACAGGGGCTGAAAAACTGTTTTTT. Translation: CASGRIFRGTGAEKLFF.

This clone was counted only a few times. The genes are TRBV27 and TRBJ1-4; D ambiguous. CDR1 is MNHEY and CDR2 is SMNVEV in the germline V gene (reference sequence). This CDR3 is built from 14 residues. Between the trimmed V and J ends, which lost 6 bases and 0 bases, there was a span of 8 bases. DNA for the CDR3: TGTGCCAGCAGACCACTCGCAACTAATGAAAAACTGTTTTTT. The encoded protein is CASRPLATNEKLFF.

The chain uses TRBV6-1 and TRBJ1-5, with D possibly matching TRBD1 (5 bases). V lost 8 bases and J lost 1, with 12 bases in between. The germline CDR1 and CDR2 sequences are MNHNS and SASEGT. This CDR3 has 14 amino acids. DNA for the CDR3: TGTGCCAGCTGCCAGGGTTTCAGCAATCAGCCCCAGCATTTT. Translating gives CASCQGFSNQPQHF.

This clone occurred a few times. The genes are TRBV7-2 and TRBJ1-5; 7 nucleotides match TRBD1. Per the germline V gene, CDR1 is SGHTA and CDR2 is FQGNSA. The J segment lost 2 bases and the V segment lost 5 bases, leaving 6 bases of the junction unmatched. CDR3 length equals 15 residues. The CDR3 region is CASSRDSLGNQPQHF. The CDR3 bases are TGTGCCAGCAGCCGGGACAGCCTCGGCAATCAGCCCCAGCATTTT.

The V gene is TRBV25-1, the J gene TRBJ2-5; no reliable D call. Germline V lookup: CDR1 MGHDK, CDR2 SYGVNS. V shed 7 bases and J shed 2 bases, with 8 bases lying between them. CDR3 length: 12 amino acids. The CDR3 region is CASTNKQETQYF. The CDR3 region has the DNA TGTGCCAGCACCAACAAGCAAGAGACCCAGTACTTC.

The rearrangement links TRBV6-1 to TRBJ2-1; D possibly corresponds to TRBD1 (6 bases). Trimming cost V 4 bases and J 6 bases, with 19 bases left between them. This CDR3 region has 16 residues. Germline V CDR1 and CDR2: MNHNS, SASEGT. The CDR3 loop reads CASSGGSDRRTNEQFF. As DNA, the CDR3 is TGTGCCAGCAGTGGCGGATCCGACAGGCGGACCAATGAGCAGTTCTTC.

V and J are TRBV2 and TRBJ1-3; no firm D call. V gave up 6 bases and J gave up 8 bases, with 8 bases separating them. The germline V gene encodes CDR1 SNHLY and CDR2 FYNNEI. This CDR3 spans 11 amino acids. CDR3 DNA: TGTGCCAGCAGAGCTATGGACACCATATATTTT. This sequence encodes CASRAMDTIYF. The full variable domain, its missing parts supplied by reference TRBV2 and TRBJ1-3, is EPEVTQTPSHQVTQMGQEVILRCVPISNHLYFYWYRQILGQKVEFLVSFYNNEISEKSEIFDDQFSVERPDGSNFTLKIRSTKLEDSAMYFCASRAMDTIYFGEGSWLTVV.

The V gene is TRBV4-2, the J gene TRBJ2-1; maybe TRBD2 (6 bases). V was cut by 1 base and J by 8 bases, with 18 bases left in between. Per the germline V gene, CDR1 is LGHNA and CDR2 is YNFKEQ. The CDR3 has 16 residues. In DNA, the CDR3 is TGTGCCAGCAGCCAAGCCTCGGGACTCCCTGGCGATGAGCAGTTCTTC. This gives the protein CASSQASGLPGDEQFF.

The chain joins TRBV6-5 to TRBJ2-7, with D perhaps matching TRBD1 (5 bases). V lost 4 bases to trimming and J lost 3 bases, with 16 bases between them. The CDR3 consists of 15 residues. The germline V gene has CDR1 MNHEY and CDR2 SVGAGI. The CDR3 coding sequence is TGTGCCAGCAGTTTGGGGCAGGCAATAGGCTACGAGCAGTACTTC. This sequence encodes CASSLGQAIGYEQYF.

CDR3 in DNA: TGTGCCAGCAGTTTAACTGGACCTCAGCCCCAGCATTTT. Its protein product is CASSLTGPQPQHF. The rearrangement uses TRBV27 and TRBJ1-5; no firm D call. Germline V gene lookup returns CDR1 MNHEY and CDR2 SMNVEV (reference sequence). V dropped 2 bases and J dropped 6 bases, with 8 bases sitting between them. CDR3 size: 13 residues.

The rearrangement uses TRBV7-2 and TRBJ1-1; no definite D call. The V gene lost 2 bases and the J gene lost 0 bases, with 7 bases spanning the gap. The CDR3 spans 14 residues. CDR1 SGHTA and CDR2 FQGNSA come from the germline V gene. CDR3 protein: CASSLQSMNTEAFF. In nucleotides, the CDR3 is TGTGCCAGCAGCTTACAGAGCATGAACACTGAAGCTTTCTTT.

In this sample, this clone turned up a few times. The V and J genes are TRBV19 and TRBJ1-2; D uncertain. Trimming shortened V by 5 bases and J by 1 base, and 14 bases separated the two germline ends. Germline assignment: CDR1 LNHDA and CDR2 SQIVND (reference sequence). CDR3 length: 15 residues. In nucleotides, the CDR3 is TGTGCCAGTAGTTTCATGGTGGCTGATAACTATGGCTACACCTTC. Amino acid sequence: CASSFMVADNYGYTF.